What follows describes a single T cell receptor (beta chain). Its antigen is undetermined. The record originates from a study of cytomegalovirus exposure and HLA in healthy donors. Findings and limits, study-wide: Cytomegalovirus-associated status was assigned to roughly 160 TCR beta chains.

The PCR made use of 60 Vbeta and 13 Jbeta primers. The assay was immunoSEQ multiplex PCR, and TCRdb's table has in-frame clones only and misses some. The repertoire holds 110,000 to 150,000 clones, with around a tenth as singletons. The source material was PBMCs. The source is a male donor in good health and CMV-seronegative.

The CDR3 loop reads CASRPSANEKLFF. In DNA, the CDR3 is TGCGCCAGCAGACCCAGTGCTAATGAAAAACTGTTTTTT. The chain uses TRBV4-1 and TRBJ1-4; no clear D gene. The CDR3 spans 13 residues. Germline CDR1 reads MGHRA; CDR2 reads YSYEKL. V was shortened by 6 bases and J by 3 bases, with 8 bases between the two germline ends.